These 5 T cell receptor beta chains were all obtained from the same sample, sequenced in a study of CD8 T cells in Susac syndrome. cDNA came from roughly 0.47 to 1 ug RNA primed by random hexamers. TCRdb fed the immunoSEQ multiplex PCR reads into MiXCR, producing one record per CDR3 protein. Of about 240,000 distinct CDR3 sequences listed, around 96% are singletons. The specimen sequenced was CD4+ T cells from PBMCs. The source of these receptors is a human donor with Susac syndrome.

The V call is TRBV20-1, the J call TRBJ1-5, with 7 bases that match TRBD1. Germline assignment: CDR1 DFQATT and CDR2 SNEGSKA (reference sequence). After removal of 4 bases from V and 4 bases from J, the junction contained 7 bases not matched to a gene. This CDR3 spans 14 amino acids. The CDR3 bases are TGCAGTGCTAACAGGGACAGCCCTAATCAGCCCCAGCATTTT. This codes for CSANRDSPNQPQHF.

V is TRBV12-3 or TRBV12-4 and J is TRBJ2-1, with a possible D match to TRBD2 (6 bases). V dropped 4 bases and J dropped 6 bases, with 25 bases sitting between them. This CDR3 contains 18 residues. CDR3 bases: TGTGCCAGCAGTTCATCGTCTCCGGGACTCCTAACCTCCAATGAGCAGTTCTTC. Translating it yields CASSSSSPGLLTSNEQFF.

CDR3 sequence: CASSLDGHGYTF. CDR3 nucleotide sequence: TGTGCCAGCAGCTTAGATGGCCACGGCTACACCTTC. The V call is TRBV11-3, the J call TRBJ1-2; no firm D call. Germline assignment: CDR1 SGHNT and CDR2 YENEEA. This CDR3 has 12 residues. V lost 0 bases and J 8 bases, leaving 7 bases between the germline ends.

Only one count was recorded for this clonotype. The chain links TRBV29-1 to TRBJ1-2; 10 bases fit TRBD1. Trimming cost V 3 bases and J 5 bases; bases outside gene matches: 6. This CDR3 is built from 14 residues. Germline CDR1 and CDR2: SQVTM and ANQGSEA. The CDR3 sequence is CSVETGGAVYGYTF. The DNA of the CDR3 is TGCAGCGTTGAGACAGGGGGCGCAGTATATGGCTACACCTTC.

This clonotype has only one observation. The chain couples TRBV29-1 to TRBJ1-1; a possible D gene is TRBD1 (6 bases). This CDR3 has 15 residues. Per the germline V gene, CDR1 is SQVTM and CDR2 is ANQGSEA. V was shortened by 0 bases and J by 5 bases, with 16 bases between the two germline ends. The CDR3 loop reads CSVEDKKTGGTEAFF. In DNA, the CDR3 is TGCAGCGTTGAAGATAAGAAGACAGGCGGAACTGAAGCTTTCTTT.